These 25 T cell receptor beta chains share one sample of origin, sequenced in a study of response to subunit inactivated influenza vaccine. From the RT-PCR reads, TCRdb called clonotypes with MiXCR, one entry per CDR3 protein. The table includes more than 400,000 distinct CDR3 sequences, 9.5% to 12% detected once. The sequencing used PBMCs from blood, collected 45 days after vaccination. These TCRs come from a man aged 45 to 65 who received an inactivated influenza vaccine.

This clonotype has ten or more counts. This chain joins TRBV5-1 and TRBJ1-6; D is uncertain. This CDR3 has 15 residues. The germline V and J ends were trimmed by 0 bases and 1 base, with 5 bases remaining between them. CDR1 is SGHRS, CDR2 YFSETQ, per germline. The CDR3: CASSLGASYNSPLHF. Written as DNA, the CDR3 is TGCGCCAGCAGCTTGGGAGCATCCTATAATTCACCCCTCCACTTT.

This clonotype was observed a few times. This chain connects TRBV28 to TRBJ1-1, with unresolved D. Deletions cut 1 base from V and 1 base from J, with 13 bases between. Germline V gene sequence: CDR1 MDHEN, CDR2 SYDVKM. The CDR3 has 16 amino acids. The CDR3 sequence is CASSLSSGSGNTEAFF. DNA of the CDR3: TGTGCCAGCAGTTTATCCTCCGGGTCGGGGAACACTGAAGCTTTCTTT.

This clonotype was counted many times. This chain uses TRBV5-5 with TRBJ1-1; 9 bases agree with TRBD1. The V gene's germline CDR1 is SGHKS and CDR2 YYEKEE (reference sequence). V trimming: 3 bases; J trimming: 2 bases; junction bases outside the gene matches: 2. CDR3 length: 14 amino acids. CDR3: CASSWGQGNTEAFF. Written as DNA, the CDR3 is TGTGCCAGCAGCTGGGGACAGGGTAACACTGAAGCTTTCTTT.

This clonotype was seen a handful of times. The chain recombines TRBV7-2 with TRBJ2-3; D is undetermined. Germline V lookup: CDR1 SGHTA, CDR2 FQGNSA. The CDR3 is 13 amino acids. With 5 bases removed from V and 5 bases from J, the gap between germline ends came to 11 bases. The CDR3 loop reads CASSHVGVDTQYF. The CDR3 region has the DNA TGTGCCAGCAGCCATGTTGGAGTAGATACGCAGTATTTT.

This clonotype was found a few times. The chain couples TRBV12-3 or TRBV12-4 to TRBJ2-7; D is perhaps TRBD1 (5 bases). The CDR3 loop spans 14 amino acids. Trimming pared 2 bases from V and 2 bases from J, leaving 10 bases between. The CDR3 is CASSLRLQAYEQYF. The CDR3, as DNA: TGTGCCAGCAGTTTAAGGTTACAGGCCTACGAGCAGTACTTC.

The sample holds many counts of this clonotype. V gene TRBV25-1 combines with J gene TRBJ2-1; 11 nucleotides match TRBD2. Germline V gene lookup returns CDR1 MGHDK and CDR2 SYGVNS. With 4 bases clipped from V and 2 bases from J, the junction kept 4 bases outside the gene matches. This CDR3 is 16 amino acids long. CDR3: CASSAPGLAAYNEQFF. CDR3 in DNA: TGTGCCAGCAGTGCCCCGGGACTAGCGGCCTACAATGAGCAGTTCTTC. The variable domain in full, completed from reference TRBV25-1 and TRBJ2-1, reads EADIYQTPRYLVIGTGKKITLECSQTMGHDKMYWYQQDPGMELHLIHYSYGVNSTEKGDLSSESTVSRIRTEHFPLTLESARPSHTSQYLCASSAPGLAAYNEQFFGPGTRLTVL.

The rearrangement links TRBV10-3 to TRBJ1-2, with a possible D match to TRBD1 (6 bases). The CDR3 has 14 residues. Trimming shortened V by 6 bases and J by 5 bases, and 16 bases separated the two germline ends. The germline CDR1 and CDR2 sequences are ENHRY and SYGVKD. The CDR3 DNA reads as TGTGCCATCAGCCGGGACATATTATTTTATGGCTACACCTTC. This gives the protein CAISRDILFYGYTF.

In this sample, this clonotype turned up a few times. The V and J genes are TRBV14 and TRBJ2-1; D perhaps matches TRBD1 (6 bases). CDR1 is SGHDN and CDR2 is FVKESK in the germline V gene. The ends were cut back, 2 bases at V and 4 bases at J, with 9 bases in the middle. The CDR3 covers 14 residues. DNA of the CDR3: TGTGCCAGCAGCCAACTGGGGGCTTACAATGAGCAGTTCTTC. It translates to CASSQLGAYNEQFF.

V and J are TRBV20-1 and TRBJ2-1; tentative D call: TRBD2 (6 bases). Trimming left V 5 bases short and J 6 bases short, with 14 bases between. This CDR3 has 13 amino acids. CDR1 and CDR2 (germline): DFQATT, SNEGSKA (reference sequence). Here the CDR3 reads CSAWFGGANEQFF. CDR3 bases: TGCAGTGCTTGGTTCGGGGGAGCCAATGAGCAGTTCTTC.

This clonotype was picked up many times. This sequence joins TRBV9 and TRBJ2-3; TRBD2 matches 11 bases. The junction had 1 base not matched to a gene; V was cut back by 3 bases and J by 1 base. CDR3 length equals 15 residues. The germline CDR1 and CDR2 sequences are SGDLS and YYNGEE. The CDR3 is CASSAGLAGTDTQYF. The CDR3 nucleotides read TGTGCCAGCAGCGCGGGACTAGCGGGCACAGATACGCAGTATTTT. Based on the CDR3 plus reference TRBV9 and TRBJ2-3, the full variable domain is DSGVTQTPKHLITATGQRVTLRCSPRSGDLSVYWYQQSLDQGLQFLIQYYNGEERAKGNILERFSAQQFPDLHSELNLSSLELGDSALYFCASSAGLAGTDTQYFGPGTRLTVL.

This clonotype was recorded a few times. The chain joins TRBV7-9 to TRBJ2-5, with D possibly being TRBD1 (5 bases). The CDR3 length is 14 residues. Trimming cost V 8 bases and J 4 bases, with 17 bases left between them. From germline, CDR1 is SEHNR and CDR2 FQNEAQ (reference sequence). CDR3 sequence reads: CASAGQTDLETQYF. The CDR3 DNA sequence: TGTGCCAGCGCAGGGCAGACGGATCTAGAGACCCAGTACTTC. The full variable domain, in which reference TRBV7-9 and TRBJ2-5 provide the parts outside the CDR3, is DTGVSQNPRHKITKRGQNVTFRCDPISEHNRLYWYRQTLGQGPEFLTYFQNEAQLEKSRLLSDRFSAERPKGSFSTLEIQRTEQGDSAMYLCASAGQTDLETQYFGPGTRLLVL.

This clonotype was counted ten times or more. The chain joins TRBV10-3 to TRBJ1-3; D possibly corresponds to TRBD1 (5 bases). This CDR3 region has 18 residues. Germline-derived CDR1 and CDR2 are ENHRY and SYGVKD. V was clipped by 5 bases and J by 1 base, with 21 bases between them. CDR3 protein: CAISSYGRGSTSGNTIYF. For the CDR3, the DNA is TGTGCCATCAGTTCCTATGGACGGGGGAGTACGTCTGGAAACACCATATATTTT.

This clonotype was counted between two and nine times. The genes are TRBV4-2 and TRBJ2-2; 10 nucleotides align to TRBD1. In germline, CDR1 is LGHNA, CDR2 YNFKEQ. The CDR3 runs to 21 residues. V lost 3 bases to trimming and J lost 0 bases; unmatched junction nucleotides: 16. The chain's CDR3 is CASSHRIPGQGLPANTGELFF. CDR3 nucleotide sequence: TGTGCCAGCAGCCATCGTATCCCGGGACAGGGGCTTCCGGCGAACACCGGGGAGCTGTTTTTT.

This clonotype appeared many times. This rearrangement joins TRBV20-1 to TRBJ1-6; 8 bases are a match to TRBD1. This CDR3 region has 13 residues. V shed 6 bases, J shed 6 bases, and the junction held 4 bases outside the gene matches. Germline V gene data show CDR1 as DFQATT and CDR2 as SNEGSKA (reference sequence). CDR3 amino acids: CSARQGTNSPLHF. Here the CDR3 DNA reads TGCAGTGCAAGACAGGGGACTAATTCACCCCTCCACTTT.

The chain couples TRBV3-1 to TRBJ2-4; D might be TRBD2 (6 bases). The CDR3 totals 16 residues. Trimming stripped 5 bases from V and 6 bases from J, with 20 bases between. CDR1 is LGHDT and CDR2 is YNNKEL in the germline V gene (reference sequence). CDR3 nucleotides: TGTGCCAGCAGCACTACGGAGGGCAGGGATCCAAACATTCAGTACTTC. Translated: CASSTTEGRDPNIQYF. Supplemented by reference TRBV3-1 and TRBJ2-4, the full variable domain reads DTAVSQTPKYLVTQMGNDKSIKCEQNLGHDTMYWYKQDSKKFLKIMFSYNNKELIINETVPNRFSPKSPDKAHLNLHINSLELGDSAVYFCASSTTEGRDPNIQYFGAGTRLSVL.

This clonotype was recorded a few times. The rearrangement uses TRBV6-5 and TRBJ2-4, with 12 nucleotides matching TRBD2. The CDR3 runs to 15 residues. Germline V CDR1 and CDR2: MNHEY, SVGAGI. With V trimmed by 2 bases and J by 8 bases, 4 bases remained unmatched. The CDR3 DNA follows: TGTGCCAGCAGTTACCCGACTAGCGGGAGTGACATTCAGTACTTC. Its translation is CASSYPTSGSDIQYF.

V and J are TRBV7-9 and TRBJ2-1; 9 bases align to TRBD2. The germline V gene encodes CDR1 SEHNR and CDR2 FQNEAQ (reference sequence). CDR3 length equals 16 residues. Losses at the gene ends were 1 base for V and 4 bases for J; bases not matched to a gene: 5. CDR3: CASSLDTSGLYNEQFF. The CDR3 DNA follows: TGTGCCAGCAGCTTAGATACTAGCGGGCTTTACAATGAGCAGTTCTTC.

The V and J genes are TRBV12-3 or TRBV12-4 and TRBJ2-2, with 10 bases lining up with TRBD2. The CDR3 contains 16 residues. V was clipped by 5 bases and J by 1 base; unmatched bases: 4. The CDR3 reads CASSPGLARNTGELFF. CDR3 DNA sequence: TGTGCCAGCAGTCCGGGACTAGCGAGGAACACCGGGGAGCTGTTTTTT.

The V and J genes are TRBV5-1 and TRBJ2-7; D is possibly TRBD2 (6 bases). This CDR3 has 16 residues. In germline, CDR1 is SGHRS, CDR2 YFSETQ. Trimming removed 0 bases from V and 5 bases from J, with 18 bases in between. The CDR3 DNA sequence: TGCGCCAGCAGCTTGGAAATCGGCGGGCGGGGCCACGAGCAGTACTTC. Protein: CASSLEIGGRGHEQYF.

The gene calls are TRBV27 and TRBJ1-2, with D possibly matching TRBD1 (5 bases). The CDR3 contains 15 residues. V was trimmed by 5 bases and J by 14 bases, leaving 27 bases between them. Germline loops: CDR1 MNHEY, CDR2 SMNVEV (reference sequence). CDR3 residues: CASSPYSPGTGEDTF. The CDR3 DNA reads TGTGCCAGCAGTCCCTACTCCCCAGGGACCGGGGAGGATACCTTC.

The chain employs TRBV20-1 and TRBJ1-6; D may be TRBD1 (6 bases). The CDR3 sequence is 18 residues long. Germline V gene sequence: CDR1 DFQATT, CDR2 SNEGSKA (reference sequence). The V end was cut by 0 bases, the J end by 1 base, with 16 bases between. The CDR3: CSARDWGQGGSYNSPLHF. The CDR3 region has the DNA TGCAGTGCTAGAGATTGGGGACAAGGGGGGTCCTATAATTCACCCCTCCACTTT.

This clonotype has a count of ten or more. The chain recombines TRBV7-2 with TRBJ1-6; D is undetermined. V shed 1 base and J shed 4 bases, with 14 bases lying between them. The germline V gene encodes CDR1 SGHTA and CDR2 FQGNSA. CDR3 length: 17 amino acids. The DNA of the CDR3 is TGTGCCAGCAGCTTAGGGACTGAACTGGGGTATAATTCACCCCTCCACTTT. It is translated as CASSLGTELGYNSPLHF.

This clonotype was seen only a few times. The chain couples TRBV20-1 to TRBJ2-7, with 7 bases identical to TRBD1. Looked up from germline, CDR1 is DFQATT and CDR2 is SNEGSKA (reference sequence). The ends lost 5 bases at V and 5 bases at J; junction bases unmatched: 6. There are 12 residues in the CDR3. The CDR3 coding sequence is TGCAGTGCTTCCGGGACAGCAAACGAGCAGTACTTC. Translated, it gives CSASGTANEQYF.

The table lists this clonotype with a few counts. The J gene is TRBJ1-1, the V gene TRBV4-2, with 10 bases that match TRBD1. Germline assignment: CDR1 LGHNA and CDR2 YNFKEQ. The CDR3 sequence is 19 residues long. V shed 5 bases, J shed 1 base, and the junction held 16 bases outside the gene matches. CDR3 sequence reads: CASSALATGGDSWNTEAFF. As DNA, the CDR3 is TGTGCCAGCAGCGCCCTAGCGACAGGGGGCGATTCATGGAACACTGAAGCTTTCTTT.

Details on this clonotype: This may arise from a read error, as a much more abundant clone is one base away. The chain uses TRBV3-1 and TRBJ2-7; D is possibly TRBD1 or TRBD2 (5 bases each). Trimming stripped 3 bases from V and 0 bases from J, with 15 bases between. The CDR3 extends over 16 amino acids. Germline loops: CDR1 LGHDT, CDR2 YNNKEL (reference sequence). This CDR3 reads CASSHDRGQSSYEQYF. In DNA form, the CDR3 reads TGTGCCAGCAGCCATGATCGGGGCCAGAGCTCCTACGAGCAGTACTTC.